The clone carrying this T cell receptor beta chain was counted at least ten times. This sample stems from a study of CD8+CD57+ T cells in acquired aplastic anemia. The wider study: CD4+ and CD8+ cells, once sorted, gave DNA averaging approximately 3.3 ug.

It was genomic DNA that served as the template for profiling TCR beta VDJ and CDR3. MiXCR, run by TCRdb on the reads, gives a single entry per CDR3 protein. Here the sample spans just over 450,000 distinct CDR3 sequences, around 33% being singletons. Those patients picked for sequencing had displayed CD8+CD57+ cell expansion on flow cytometry. Patients were therapy-naive when their blood was sampled. Germline V gene sequence: CDR1 DFQATT, CDR2 SNEGSKA (reference sequence). The V and J ends lost 4 bases and 4 bases respectively, with 22 bases between them. The CDR3 spans 16 residues. Sample: sorted CD4+, CD8+, or CD8+CD57+ T cells (not recorded which) from PBMCs. This TCR was recovered from a human donor with aplastic anemia. This chain connects TRBV20-1 to TRBJ1-2; no clear D gene. The CDR3: CSATRRRLPPPYGYTF. In nucleotides, the CDR3 is TGCAGTGCTACTCGACGGAGATTACCTCCCCCCTATGGCTACACCTTC.